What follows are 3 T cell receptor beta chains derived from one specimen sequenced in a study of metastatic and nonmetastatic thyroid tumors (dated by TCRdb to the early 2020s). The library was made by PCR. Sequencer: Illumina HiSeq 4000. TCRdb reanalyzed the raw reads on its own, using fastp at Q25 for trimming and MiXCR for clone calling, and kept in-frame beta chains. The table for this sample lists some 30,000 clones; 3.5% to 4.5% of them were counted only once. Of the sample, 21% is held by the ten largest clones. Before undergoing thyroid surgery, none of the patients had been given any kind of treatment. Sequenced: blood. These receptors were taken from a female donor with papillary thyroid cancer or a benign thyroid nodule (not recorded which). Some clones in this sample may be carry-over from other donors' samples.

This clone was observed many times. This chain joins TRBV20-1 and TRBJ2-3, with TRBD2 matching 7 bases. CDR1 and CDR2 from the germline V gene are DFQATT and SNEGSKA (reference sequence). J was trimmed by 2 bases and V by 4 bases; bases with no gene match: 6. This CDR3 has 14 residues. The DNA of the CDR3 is TGCAGTGCTATAGAGCGGGGATACACAGATACGCAGTATTTT. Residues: CSAIERGYTDTQYF.

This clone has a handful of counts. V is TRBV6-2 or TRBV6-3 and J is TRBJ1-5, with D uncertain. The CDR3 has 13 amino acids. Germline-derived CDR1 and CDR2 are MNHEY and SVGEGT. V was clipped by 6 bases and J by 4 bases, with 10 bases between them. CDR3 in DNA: TGTGCCAGCAGGCCAGACCTGAATCAGCCCCAGCATTTT. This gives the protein CASRPDLNQPQHF.

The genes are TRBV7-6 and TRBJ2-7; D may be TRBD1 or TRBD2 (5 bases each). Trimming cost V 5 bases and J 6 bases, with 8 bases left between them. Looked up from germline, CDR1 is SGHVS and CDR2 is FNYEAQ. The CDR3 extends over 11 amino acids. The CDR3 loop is CASSPGTEQYF. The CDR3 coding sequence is TGTGCCAGCAGCCCCGGGACCGAGCAGTACTTC. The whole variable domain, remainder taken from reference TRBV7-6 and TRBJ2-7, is GAGVSQSPRYKVTKRGQDVALRCDPISGHVSLYWYRQALGQGPEFLTYFNYEAQQDKSGLPNDRFSAERPEGSISTLTIQRTEQRDSAMYRCASSPGTEQYFGPGTRLTVT.